The 14 T cell receptor beta chains below were found in one sample sequenced in a study of early T cells in non-severe SARS-CoV-2 infection. TCRdb re-derived calls from the 5' RACE reads in MiXCR, one entry per CDR3 protein. The table has about 43,000 distinct CDR3 sequences, about a tenth seen once. Specimen: whole blood. These receptors were collected from an adult who was a healthcare worker with PCR-confirmed SARS-CoV-2 infection or an uninfected control (not recorded which).

This clonotype has more than one count but fewer than ten. The genes are TRBV27 and TRBJ2-7, with 9 bases fitting TRBD1. The CDR3 has 14 amino acids. Germline CDR1 is MNHEY and CDR2 is SMNVEV (reference sequence). J gave up 1 base and V 6 bases, and 4 bases lay outside the gene matches. In DNA form, the CDR3 reads TGTGCCAGCAGGCCCGGGACAGGGTCCTACGAGCAGTACTTC. Translating it yields CASRPGTGSYEQYF.

The chain has TRBV15 and TRBJ2-3, with D possibly TRBD2 on 6 matching bases. The CDR3 is 16 amino acids. Per the germline V gene, CDR1 is LNHNV and CDR2 is YYDKDF (reference sequence). Trimming removed 1 base from V and 1 base from J, with 12 bases in between. CDR3 nucleotides: TGTGCCACCAGCAGAGCACTAGCAGTTCGCACAGATACGCAGTATTTT. Amino acids: CATSRALAVRTDTQYF.

This clonotype has only a few counts. This chain joins TRBV7-9 and TRBJ2-7; TRBD1 matches at 9 bases. Losses at the gene ends were 1 base for V and 4 bases for J; bases not matched to a gene: 2. The CDR3 loop spans 14 amino acids. Germline CDR1 is SEHNR and CDR2 is FQNEAQ (reference sequence). The CDR3 loop is CASSLGGQGYEQYF. The CDR3 DNA reads TGTGCCAGCAGCTTAGGGGGACAGGGATACGAGCAGTACTTC.

As to this clonotype: One end of the junction is discordant with germline, which a read error may explain. The V gene is TRBV2, the J gene TRBJ1-1; TRBD1 agrees at 7 bases. CDR3 length: 18 amino acids. Germline V gene lookup returns CDR1 SNHLY and CDR2 FYNNEI. CDR3 DNA sequence: TGTGCCAACAGTGAATCGGAGGGACAGTTTTCAACGAACACTGAAGCTTTCTTT. Residues: CANSESEGQFSTNTEAFF. The entire variable domain, with the rest obtained from reference TRBV2 and TRBJ1-1, is as follows: EPEVTQTPSHQVTQMGQEVILRCVPISNHLYFYWYRQILGQKVEFLVSFYNNEISEKSEIFDDQFSVERPDGSNFTLKIRSTKLEDSAMYFCANSESEGQFSTNTEAFFGQGTRLTVV.

The CDR3 DNA is TGCGCCAGCAGTGAAGCTGCGGGGGGGACAGATACGCAGTATTTT. Protein product: CASSEAAGGTDTQYF. The chain is built from TRBV10-1 and TRBJ2-3, with 9 bases identical to TRBD2. There are 15 residues in the CDR3. The germline CDR1 and CDR2 sequences are WNHNN and SYGVQD (reference sequence). With 3 bases clipped from V and 3 bases from J, the junction kept 4 bases outside the gene matches.

In this sample, this clonotype turned up a few times. The chain is built from TRBV29-1 and TRBJ2-3, with D possibly TRBD2 on 5 matching bases. CDR3 length equals 14 residues. From germline, CDR1 is SQVTM and CDR2 ANQGSEA. V shed 7 bases and J shed 0 bases, with 14 bases lying between them. Here the CDR3 reads CSGRTQTSTDTQYF. CDR3 coding DNA: TGCAGCGGGAGGACTCAAACTAGCACAGATACGCAGTATTTT.

J is TRBJ2-7 and V is TRBV5-1; D ambiguous. The germline V and J ends were trimmed by 0 bases and 5 bases, with 6 bases remaining between them. The CDR3 loop spans 12 amino acids. Per the germline V gene, CDR1 is SGHRS and CDR2 is YFSETQ. This CDR3 reads CASSLGLDEQYF. The DNA of the CDR3 is TGCGCCAGCAGCTTGGGACTGGACGAGCAGTACTTC.

The sample holds many counts of this clonotype. The V and J genes are TRBV6-4 and TRBJ2-4, with D uncertain. CDR3 length: 15 amino acids. CDR1 and CDR2 from the germline V gene are MRHNA and SNTAGT. The V gene lost 2 bases and the J gene lost 3 bases, with 11 bases spanning the gap. Written as DNA, the CDR3 is TGTGCCAGCAGTGACCCTGCCCTTGGCAAAAACATTCAGTACTTC. Residues: CASSDPALGKNIQYF.

This clonotype occurred many times. The chain uses TRBV7-2 and TRBJ2-7; 7 bases agree with TRBD2. Trimming at V came to 5 bases and at J to 5 bases, leaving 9 bases not matched to a gene. CDR1 SGHTA and CDR2 FQGNSA come from the germline V gene. This CDR3 is 14 amino acids long. The CDR3 region has the DNA TGTGCCAGCAGCCTTACTAGCGCGAACGACGAGCAGTACTTC. Translation gives CASSLTSANDEQYF. Filled out from reference TRBV7-2 and TRBJ2-7, the complete variable domain reads GAGVSQSPSNKVTEKGKDVELRCDPISGHTALYWYRQSLGQGLEFLIYFQGNSAPDKSGLPSDRFSAERTGGSVSTLTIQRTQQEDSAVYLCASSLTSANDEQYFGPGTRLTVT.

This clonotype has only a few counts. The CDR3 is CASSQPDRGFQPQHF. The CDR3 nucleotides read TGTGCCAGTAGCCAACCCGACAGGGGATTCCAGCCCCAGCATTTT. V gene TRBV19 combines with J gene TRBJ1-5; TRBD1 matches at 8 bases. The CDR3 extends over 15 amino acids. The germline CDR1 and CDR2 sequences are LNHDA and SQIVND (reference sequence). V gave up 6 bases and J gave up 7 bases; unmatched junction bases: 11. The full variable domain, rest sourced from reference TRBV19 and TRBJ1-5, is DGGITQSPKYLFRKEGQNVTLSCEQNLNHDAMYWYRQDPGQGLRLIYYSQIVNDFQKGDIAEGYSVSREKKESFPLTVTSAQKNPTAFYLCASSQPDRGFQPQHFGDGTRLSIL.

This clonotype showed up many times. V gene TRBV5-1 combines with J gene TRBJ2-7, with 11 bases aligning to TRBD2. CDR3 length equals 14 residues. Germline CDR1 SGHRS, CDR2 YFSETQ. V gave up 4 bases and J gave up 3 bases; unmatched junction bases: 3. The CDR3 coding sequence is TGCGCCAGCAGCCCGACTAGCGGGGTCTACGAGCAGTACTTC. It codes for CASSPTSGVYEQYF.

This clonotype has at least ten counts. The chain recombines TRBV6-1 with TRBJ2-3; tentatively, D is TRBD2 (6 bases). V was shortened by 6 bases and J by 5 bases, with 18 bases between the two germline ends. Germline V gene sequence: CDR1 MNHNS, CDR2 SASEGT. The CDR3 is made up of 15 amino acids. The CDR3 DNA reads TGTGCCAGCAGCAAACGGGCGGAGGGTGGAGATACGCAGTATTTT. It encodes CASSKRAEGGDTQYF.

This clonotype was seen repeatedly, ten times or more. The CDR3 loop reads CASSLTRTGIGELFF. DNA for the CDR3: TGTGCCAGTAGTCTGACACGCACGGGGATCGGGGAGCTGTTTTTT. The chain uses TRBV19 and TRBJ2-2, with D tentatively TRBD2 (5 bases). The V end was cut by 5 bases, the J end by 7 bases, with 17 bases between. The CDR3 runs 15 residues. Germline V lookup: CDR1 LNHDA, CDR2 SQIVND (reference sequence).

This clonotype was counted ten times or more. The chain couples TRBV10-1 to TRBJ1-4, with D perhaps matching TRBD1 (5 bases). This CDR3 has 13 residues. V lost 4 bases and J lost 4, with 7 bases in between. Germline CDR1 is WNHNN and CDR2 is SYGVQD (reference sequence). CDR3 sequence (DNA): TGCGCCAGCAGTGGACAGAGTAATGAAAAACTGTTTTTT. This sequence encodes CASSGQSNEKLFF.